The 7 T cell receptor beta chains given below trace back to one sample, sequenced in a study of molecular identifiers for immune sequencing clone quantification. TCRdb itself ran the PCR reads through MiXCR, one entry per CDR3 protein. The sample yields hundreds of thousands of distinct CDR3 sequences, around 25% seen once. Sequencing was performed on naive CD8+ T cells from blood, with Jurkat cell RNA spiked in. The subset denotes: FACS-sorted CD8+CD4-CCR7+CD45RA+ naive T cells. The receptor set was obtained from a human donor in good health. Some libraries in this study had Jurkat cell RNA spiked in.

With regard to this clonotype: A much larger clone lies a single base off, so this may be a read error. A read error is likely, as this CDR3 ends without the conserved phenylalanine or tryptophan. The rearrangement uses TRBV3-1 and TRBJ1-1, with unresolved D. Trimming took off 1 base at V and 5 bases at J, with 8 bases between the two ends. The CDR3 is 13 amino acids. Germline V gene sequence: CDR1 LGHDT, CDR2 YNNKEL (reference sequence). The CDR3 nucleotides are TGTGCCAGCAGCCAAGTTGAGTGGACTGAAGCTTTCTAT. It translates to CASSQVEWTEAFY.

This clonotype was detected many times. The rearrangement links TRBV29-1 to TRBJ2-5; 8 positions match TRBD1. CDR3 size: 13 residues. Per the germline V gene, CDR1 is SQVTM and CDR2 is ANQGSEA. With 3 bases clipped from V and 5 bases from J, the junction kept 5 bases outside the gene matches. The CDR3 sequence is CSVDEQGVETQYF. DNA of the CDR3: TGCAGCGTTGACGAACAGGGGGTGGAGACCCAGTACTTC.

At least ten counts were recorded for this clonotype. The chain links TRBV10-3 to TRBJ2-7; D ambiguous. This CDR3 is 13 amino acids long. The germline V gene encodes CDR1 ENHRY and CDR2 SYGVKD. Trimming left V 7 bases short and J 0 bases short, with 10 bases between. CDR3 DNA: TGTGCCATCAATAGCCAGAGCTCCTACGAGCAGTACTTC. It yields the protein CAINSQSSYEQYF.

This clonotype has only a few counts. The chain has TRBV11-3 and TRBJ1-5, with D possibly being TRBD1 (5 bases). V gave up 9 bases and J gave up 0 bases, with 15 bases separating them. The germline gives CDR1 SGHNT, CDR2 YENEEA. The CDR3 length is 15 residues. The CDR3 DNA is TGTGCCAGAGGGACCCCCAAAGATAGCAATCAGCCCCAGCATTTT. Amino acids: CARGTPKDSNQPQHF.

This clonotype turned up a few times. This chain connects TRBV6-1 to TRBJ1-4; no definite D call. The germline CDR1 and CDR2 sequences are MNHNS and SASEGT. The CDR3 is made up of 11 amino acids. V was cut by 1 base and J by 10 bases, with 4 bases left in between. The CDR3 DNA is TGTGCCAGCAGTGAAGGAGGAAAACTGTTTTTT. Translated, it gives CASSEGGKLFF.

The CDR3 spells CASSEGGEETQYF. The CDR3 nucleotides read TGTGCCAGCAGTGAAGGTGGGGAAGAGACCCAGTACTTC. This chain connects TRBV25-1 to TRBJ2-5; no definite D call. V lost 2 bases to trimming and J lost 3 bases, with 7 bases between them. CDR1 and CDR2 (germline): MGHDK, SYGVNS. The CDR3 length is 13 residues.

This clonotype was detected ten times or more. The chain employs TRBV6-2 or TRBV6-3 and TRBJ1-5; D gene ambiguous. Germline V gene lookup returns CDR1 MNHEY and CDR2 SVGEGT. This CDR3 is built from 16 residues. V was trimmed by 8 bases and J by 4 bases, leaving 21 bases between them. In DNA, the CDR3 is TGTGCCAGCCAATCATGGGAGGACGCGGGGAATCAGCCCCAGCATTTT. The encoded protein is CASQSWEDAGNQPQHF.